These 18 T cell receptor beta chains share one sample of origin, sequenced in a study of T cell repertoires in cytomegalovirus infection. No antigen has been identified for these receptors. TCRdb re-called the reads through MiXCR, storing one row per CDR3 protein. The table lists some 800,000 distinct CDR3 sequences, under 35% of them singletons. The sequencing here drew on cultured CD8+ T cells from PBMCs, taken from culture after CMV antigen stimulation. The source is a human donor in good health (CMV status not recorded). Some clones in this sample may be carry-over from other donors' samples.

Only a few counts were recorded for this clonotype. A read error may account for a junction end that differs from germline. The rearrangement uses TRBV7-7 and TRBJ2-3; 8 bases agree with TRBD2. The CDR3 covers 15 residues. From germline, CDR1 is SSHAT and CDR2 FNYEAQ (reference sequence). Here the CDR3 reads CASSFGSGGTDTQYF. CDR3 bases: TGTGCTAGCAGCTTTGGTAGCGGGGGCACAGATACGCAGTATTTT.

This clonotype was observed a few times. This chain uses TRBV12-3 or TRBV12-4 with TRBJ1-5, with a tentative D call TRBD1 (5 bases). The CDR3 extends over 14 amino acids. V shed 8 bases and J shed 11 bases, with 22 bases lying between them. In DNA, the CDR3 is TGTGCCAGCGCCTTGGCCGGACACCGGGGGGCCCAGCATTTT. Its protein is CASALAGHRGAQHF.

The V call is TRBV4-1, the J call TRBJ2-1; no firm D call. From germline, CDR1 is MGHRA and CDR2 YSYEKL. Trimming cost V 3 bases and J 4 bases, with 13 bases left between them. CDR3 size: 15 residues. The DNA of the CDR3 is TGCGCCAGCAGCCAGATAGAAGGTCTTTACAATGAGCAGTTCTTC. Its protein product is CASSQIEGLYNEQFF.

The chain uses TRBV10-2 and TRBJ2-3, with 7 positions matching TRBD2. This CDR3 has 17 residues. Germline V gene lookup returns CDR1 WSHSY and CDR2 SAAADI. The V gene end was trimmed by 6 bases and the J gene end by 2 bases; junction bases not matched to a gene: 14. CDR3 in amino acids: CASREVSGAFITDTQYF. CDR3 nucleotide sequence: TGCGCCAGCAGGGAGGTGAGCGGGGCCTTTATCACAGATACGCAGTATTTT.

This clonotype was recorded at least ten times. The chain carries TRBV27 and TRBJ2-2; the D gene is possibly TRBD1 (5 bases). The length of the CDR3 is 12 residues. The germline V gene has CDR1 MNHEY and CDR2 SMNVEV (reference sequence). V gave up 4 bases and J gave up 7 bases, with 7 bases separating them. Here the CDR3 DNA reads TGTGCCAGCAGTTGGGGCGGCGGGGAGCTGTTTTTT. Protein: CASSWGGGELFF.

A word on this clonotype: Because it lacks the conserved phenylalanine or tryptophan at the end, this CDR3 is likely a read error. This rearrangement joins TRBV11-2 to TRBJ1-1; D gene uncertain. CDR1 and CDR2 from the germline V gene are SGHAT and FQNNGV. V dropped 3 bases and J dropped 6 bases, with 8 bases sitting between them. This CDR3 is built from 12 residues. The chain's CDR3 is CASSFYTPEAFL. CDR3 bases: TGTGCCAGCAGCTTTTACACACCTGAAGCTTTCCTT.

V is TRBV6-2 or TRBV6-3 and J is TRBJ1-5, with D maybe TRBD1 (5 bases). The CDR3 has 14 amino acids. Germline assignment: CDR1 MNHEY and CDR2 SVGEGT. Trimming left V 6 bases short and J 3 bases short, with 12 bases between. The CDR3 nucleotides are TGTGCCAGCAGCTTGTGGGGCCCCAATCAGCCCCAGCATTTT. The encoded protein is CASSLWGPNQPQHF.

The chain couples TRBV20-1 to TRBJ1-6; D is possibly TRBD1 (5 bases). Germline V gene data show CDR1 as DFQATT and CDR2 as SNEGSKA (reference sequence). This CDR3 spans 18 amino acids. Trimming shortened V by 2 bases and J by 9 bases, and 26 bases separated the two germline ends. This chain's CDR3 is CSARRRLRGTPLGSPLHF. For the CDR3, the DNA is TGCAGTGCTAGAAGGCGACTAAGGGGCACACCCTTAGGTTCACCCCTCCACTTT.

This clonotype was seen a handful of times. The chain links TRBV27 to TRBJ1-5, with 9 bases that match TRBD1. The germline V gene has CDR1 MNHEY and CDR2 SMNVEV (reference sequence). V gave up 5 bases and J gave up 6 bases; unmatched junction bases: 8. This CDR3 spans 15 amino acids. CDR3 bases: TGTGCCAGCAGTCCGCGGGACAGGGAAGCTCAGCCCCAGCATTTT. Translation gives CASSPRDREAQPQHF.

J is TRBJ2-2 and V is TRBV27; perhaps TRBD2 as D (6 bases). The germline gives CDR1 MNHEY, CDR2 SMNVEV (reference sequence). The CDR3 covers 18 residues. V lost 1 base to trimming and J lost 2 bases, with 17 bases between them. This chain's CDR3 is CASSLWGPGAGNTGELFF. Written as DNA, the CDR3 is TGTGCCAGCAGTTTATGGGGTCCCGGAGCGGGTAACACCGGGGAGCTGTTTTTT.

The chain uses TRBV29-1 and TRBJ2-2; D remains unclear. This CDR3 spans 13 amino acids. Trimming stripped 5 bases from V and 0 bases from J, with 7 bases between. Germline V lookup: CDR1 SQVTM, CDR2 ANQGSEA. CDR3 nucleotides: TGCAGCGTTAGGACGTCGAACACCGGGGAGCTGTTTTTT. Protein product: CSVRTSNTGELFF.

This clonotype was counted between two and nine times. This chain links TRBV5-1 with TRBJ2-1; a weak D match, TRBD1 (5 bases). CDR1 and CDR2 from the germline V gene are SGHRS and YFSETQ. Trimming pared 3 bases from V and 6 bases from J, leaving 16 bases between. The CDR3 consists of 15 residues. The CDR3 loop is CASSSDTANGNEQFF. The CDR3 DNA follows: TGCGCCAGCAGCTCGGACACTGCCAATGGCAATGAGCAGTTCTTC. Supplemented by reference TRBV5-1 and TRBJ2-1, the full variable domain reads KAGVTQTPRYLIKTRGQQVTLSCSPISGHRSVSWYQQTPGQGLQFLFEYFSETQRNKGNFPGRFSGRQFSNSRSEMNVSTLELGDSALYLCASSSDTANGNEQFFGPGTRLTVL.

The rearrangement links TRBV6-4 to TRBJ2-5, with D possibly matching TRBD2 (5 bases). CDR3 length: 13 amino acids. CDR1 is MRHNA, CDR2 SNTAGT, per germline. Trimming removed 5 bases at V and 2 bases at J, with 9 bases between. CDR3 residues: CASSRELQETQYF. CDR3 in DNA: TGTGCCAGCAGTCGGGAACTGCAAGAGACCCAGTACTTC.

There are many counts of this clonotype. The chain recombines TRBV7-6 with TRBJ2-3, with D maybe TRBD1 (5 bases). Trimming took off 4 bases at V and 5 bases at J, with 16 bases between the two ends. Germline V gene lookup returns CDR1 SGHVS and CDR2 FNYEAQ. This CDR3 comprises 15 residues. DNA for the CDR3: TGTGCCAGCAGCTCCATAGGGGCCCGAGGAGATACGCAGTATTTT. Residues: CASSSIGARGDTQYF. Combining the CDR3 with reference TRBV7-6 and TRBJ2-3 gives the whole variable domain GAGVSQSPRYKVTKRGQDVALRCDPISGHVSLYWYRQALGQGPEFLTYFNYEAQQDKSGLPNDRFSAERPEGSISTLTIQRTEQRDSAMYRCASSSIGARGDTQYFGPGTRLTVL.

The rearrangement joins TRBV19 to TRBJ2-2; tentative D call: TRBD2 (6 bases). This CDR3 region has 14 residues. The V end lost 7 bases, the J end lost 3 bases, and 12 bases lay between the germline ends. From germline, CDR1 is LNHDA and CDR2 SQIVND (reference sequence). CDR3 in amino acids: CASIMEGYTGELFF. As DNA, the CDR3 is TGTGCCAGTATTATGGAGGGTTACACCGGGGAGCTGTTTTTT.

There are a few counts of this clonotype. The V gene is TRBV7-9, the J gene TRBJ2-5; 7 nucleotides align to TRBD2. Germline assignment: CDR1 SEHNR and CDR2 FQNEAQ (reference sequence). The CDR3 runs 16 residues. J gave up 1 base and V 10 bases, and 15 bases lay outside the gene matches. CDR3 in amino acids: CAIKNAGVNPQETQYF. The CDR3 nucleotides read TGTGCCATTAAGAATGCGGGGGTGAATCCCCAAGAGACCCAGTACTTC.

The rearrangement uses TRBV5-1 and TRBJ2-7; D uncertain. This CDR3 comprises 13 residues. The V and J ends lost 0 bases and 4 bases respectively, with 8 bases between them. Looked up from germline, CDR1 is SGHRS and CDR2 is YFSETQ. The CDR3 DNA reads TGCGCCAGCAGCTTGGGTTTCGGATACGAGCAGTACTTC. Translating gives CASSLGFGYEQYF.

This clonotype has a handful of counts. The rearrangement joins TRBV13 to TRBJ1-5; unclear D gene. Germline-derived CDR1 and CDR2 are PRHDT and FYEKMQ (reference sequence). V was clipped by 7 bases and J by 2 bases, with 15 bases between them. The length of the CDR3 is 15 residues. In DNA, the CDR3 is TGTGCCAGCAACTCTAGGCGAGAGGGCAATCAGCCCCAGCATTTT. Translated: CASNSRREGNQPQHF.